This T cell receptor beta chain comes out of a study of T cells in Graves' hyperthyroidism and ophthalmopathy. Looking at the study overall: Blood was drawn when the patient was first diagnosed and still untreated.

TCR beta CDR3 region amplification was performed from RNA transcripts. Carried out on the TCR CDR3, a first-round RT-PCR used the HTBI primer set. MiXCR was run by TCRdb on the multiplex PCR reads, yielding one entry per CDR3 protein. The sample records about 270,000 distinct CDR3 sequences, under 30% being singletons. The CDR3 covers 11 residues. Germline CDR1 and CDR2: SGHVS and FQNEAQ. V lost 4 bases, J lost 12 bases, and 10 bases lay in between. Out of over 7.5 ml of fresh peripheral blood came the PBMCs. This TCR was sampled from a middle-aged man with Graves' hyperthyroidism that later progressed to Graves' ophthalmopathy. This sequence joins TRBV7-8 and TRBJ1-5; TRBD1 is a possible D gene (5 bases). Sample: blood. CDR3 region: CASSSQTDQHF. CDR3 bases: TGTGCCAGCAGCTCCCAGACAGACCAGCATTTT.